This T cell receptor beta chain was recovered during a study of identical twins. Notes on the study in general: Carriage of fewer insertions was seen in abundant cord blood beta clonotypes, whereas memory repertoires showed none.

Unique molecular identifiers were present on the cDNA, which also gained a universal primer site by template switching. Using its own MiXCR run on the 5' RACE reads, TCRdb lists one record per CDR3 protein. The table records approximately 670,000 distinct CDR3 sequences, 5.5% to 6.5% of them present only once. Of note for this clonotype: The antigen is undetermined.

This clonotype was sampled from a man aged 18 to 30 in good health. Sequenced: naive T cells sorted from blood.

CDR3 in amino acids: CASSLDGRGLNTGELFF. The CDR3 DNA reads as TGTGCCAGCAGCTTAGACGGGCGGGGGCTTAACACCGGGGAGCTGTTTTTT. V is TRBV11-2 and J is TRBJ2-2, with D possibly TRBD2 on 7 matching bases. With 0 bases removed from V and 2 bases from J, the gap between germline ends came to 13 bases. This CDR3 contains 17 residues. CDR1 and CDR2 (germline): SGHAT, FQNNGV.